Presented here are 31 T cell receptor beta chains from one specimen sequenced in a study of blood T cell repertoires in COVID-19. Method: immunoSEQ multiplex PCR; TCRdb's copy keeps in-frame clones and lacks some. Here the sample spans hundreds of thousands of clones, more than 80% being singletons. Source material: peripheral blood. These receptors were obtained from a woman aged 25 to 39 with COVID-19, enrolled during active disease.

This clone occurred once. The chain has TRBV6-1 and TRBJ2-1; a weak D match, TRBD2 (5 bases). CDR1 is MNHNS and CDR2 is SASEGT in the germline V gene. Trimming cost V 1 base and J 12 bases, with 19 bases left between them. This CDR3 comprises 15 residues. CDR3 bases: TGTGCCAGCAGTGAAGTAGAGCGGACCACCTCTGGGCAGTTCTTC. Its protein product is CASSEVERTTSGQFF.

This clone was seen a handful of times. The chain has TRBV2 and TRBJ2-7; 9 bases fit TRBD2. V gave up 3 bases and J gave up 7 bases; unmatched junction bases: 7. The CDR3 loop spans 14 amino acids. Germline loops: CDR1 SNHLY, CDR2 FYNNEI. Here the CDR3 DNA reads TGTGCCAGCAGTGAGGGGAGTAGCGGGAGTGAGCAGTACTTC. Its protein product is CASSEGSSGSEQYF.

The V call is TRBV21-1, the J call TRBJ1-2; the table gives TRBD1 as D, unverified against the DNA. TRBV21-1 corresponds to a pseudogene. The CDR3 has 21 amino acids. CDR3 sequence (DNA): TGTGCCAGCAGCAAGTGTGGTCACCGTAGGACAGGGGCCCCACAGGGCTATGGCTACACCTTC. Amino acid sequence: CASSKCGHRRTGAPQGYGYTF.

The CDR3 is CASPNDREVNTQYF. The CDR3 bases are TGTGCCAGCCCGAACGACAGGGAGGTGAATACGCAGTATTTT. The J gene is TRBJ2-3, the V gene TRBV5-6; tentative D call: TRBD1 (7 bases). CDR1 SGHDT and CDR2 YYEEEE come from the germline V gene. Trimming took 7 bases from V and 7 from J, leaving 19 bases between them. CDR3 size: 14 residues.

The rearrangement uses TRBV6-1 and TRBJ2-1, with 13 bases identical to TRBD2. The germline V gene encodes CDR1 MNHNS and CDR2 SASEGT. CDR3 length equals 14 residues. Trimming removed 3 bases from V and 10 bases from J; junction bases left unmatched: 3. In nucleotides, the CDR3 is TGTGCCAGCAGTGAGTTGACTAGCGGGGGGGAGCAGTTCTTC. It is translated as CASSELTSGGEQFF.

CDR3 in amino acids: CASSRSPTRIYGYTF. CDR3 sequence (DNA): TGTGCCAGCAGCCGCTCGCCGACAAGAATCTATGGCTACACCTTC. The chain employs TRBV3-1 (or the pseudogene TRBV3-2) and TRBJ1-2, with D unresolved. The CDR3 is 15 amino acids. Germline assignment: CDR1 LGHDT and CDR2 YNNKEL (reference sequence). Trimming stripped 4 bases from V and 4 bases from J, with 16 bases between.

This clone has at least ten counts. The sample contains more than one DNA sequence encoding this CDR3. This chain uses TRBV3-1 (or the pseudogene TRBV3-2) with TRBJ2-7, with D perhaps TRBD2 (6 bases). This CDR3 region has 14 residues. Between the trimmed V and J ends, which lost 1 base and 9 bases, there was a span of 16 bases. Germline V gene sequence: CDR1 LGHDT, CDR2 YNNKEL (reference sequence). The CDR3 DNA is TGTGCCAGCAGCCAAGGGGACTGGTCCCTAGGGCAGTACTTC. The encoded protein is CASSQGDWSLGQYF.

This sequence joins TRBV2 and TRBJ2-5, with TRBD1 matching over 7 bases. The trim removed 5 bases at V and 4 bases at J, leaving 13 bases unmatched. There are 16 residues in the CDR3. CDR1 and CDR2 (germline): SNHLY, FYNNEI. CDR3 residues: CASSPTTTGPGETQYF. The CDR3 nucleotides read TGTGCCAGCAGTCCCACCACGACAGGGCCGGGAGAGACCCAGTACTTC.

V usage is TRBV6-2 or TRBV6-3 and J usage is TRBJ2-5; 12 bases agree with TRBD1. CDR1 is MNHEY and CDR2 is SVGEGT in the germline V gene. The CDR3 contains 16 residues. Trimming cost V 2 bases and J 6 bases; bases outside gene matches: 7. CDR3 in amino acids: CASSYRDRGLGKTQYF. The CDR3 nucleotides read TGTGCCAGCAGTTACCGGGACAGGGGGCTGGGGAAGACCCAGTACTTC.

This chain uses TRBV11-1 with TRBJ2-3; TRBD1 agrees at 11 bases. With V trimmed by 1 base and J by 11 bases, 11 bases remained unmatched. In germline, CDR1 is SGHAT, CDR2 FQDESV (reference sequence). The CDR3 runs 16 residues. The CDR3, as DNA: TGTGCCAGCAGCTTAGGTCCCGGGACAGGGGGAAATGGGCAGTATTTT. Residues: CASSLGPGTGGNGQYF.

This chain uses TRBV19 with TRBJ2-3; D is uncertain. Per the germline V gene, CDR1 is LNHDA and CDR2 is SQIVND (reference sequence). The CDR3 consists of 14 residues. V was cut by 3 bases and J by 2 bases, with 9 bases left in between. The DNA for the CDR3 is TGTGCCAGTAGTATCACAGCCTCCACAGATACGCAGTATTTT. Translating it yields CASSITASTDTQYF.

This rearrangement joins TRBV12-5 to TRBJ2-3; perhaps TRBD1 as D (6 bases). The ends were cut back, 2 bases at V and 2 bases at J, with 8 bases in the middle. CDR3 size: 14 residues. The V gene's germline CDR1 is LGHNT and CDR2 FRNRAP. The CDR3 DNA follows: TGTGCTAGTGGTTTGTCAGGGGCCACAGATACGCAGTATTTT. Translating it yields CASGLSGATDTQYF.

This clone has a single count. In DNA form, the CDR3 reads TGTGCCAGCAGTGACAGTCCCTACGAGCAGTACTTC. Its protein product is CASSDSPYEQYF. The chain links TRBV6-1 to TRBJ2-7; D is ambiguous. Trimming took 3 bases from V and 2 from J, leaving 5 bases between them. The length of the CDR3 is 12 residues. The germline gives CDR1 MNHNS, CDR2 SASEGT.

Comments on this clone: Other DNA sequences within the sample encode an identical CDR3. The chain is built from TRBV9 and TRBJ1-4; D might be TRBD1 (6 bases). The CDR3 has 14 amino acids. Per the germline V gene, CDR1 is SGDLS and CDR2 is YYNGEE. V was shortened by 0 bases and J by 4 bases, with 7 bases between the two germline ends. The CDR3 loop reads CASSVGGGNEKLFF. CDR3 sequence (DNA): TGTGCCAGCAGCGTAGGAGGGGGTAATGAAAAACTGTTTTTT.

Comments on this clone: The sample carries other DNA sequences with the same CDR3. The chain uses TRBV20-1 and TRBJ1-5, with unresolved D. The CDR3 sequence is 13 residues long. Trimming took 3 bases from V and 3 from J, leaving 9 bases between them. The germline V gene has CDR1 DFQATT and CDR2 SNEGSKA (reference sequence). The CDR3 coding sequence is TGCAGTGCTAGTACGGGGTCCAATCAGCCCCAGCATTTT. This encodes CSASTGSNQPQHF.

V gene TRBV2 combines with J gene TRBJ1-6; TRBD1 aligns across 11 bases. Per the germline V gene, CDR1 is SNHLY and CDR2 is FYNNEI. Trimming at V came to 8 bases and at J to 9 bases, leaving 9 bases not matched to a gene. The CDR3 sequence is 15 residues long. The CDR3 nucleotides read TGTGCCAGCGTATTTGGACAGGGGGCGCTTTCACCCCTCCACTTT. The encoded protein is CASVFGQGALSPLHF. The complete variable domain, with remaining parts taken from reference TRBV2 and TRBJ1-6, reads EPEVTQTPSHQVTQMGQEVILRCVPISNHLYFYWYRQILGQKVEFLVSFYNNEISEKSEIFDDQFSVERPDGSNFTLKIRSTKLEDSAMYFCASVFGQGALSPLHFGNGTRLTVT.

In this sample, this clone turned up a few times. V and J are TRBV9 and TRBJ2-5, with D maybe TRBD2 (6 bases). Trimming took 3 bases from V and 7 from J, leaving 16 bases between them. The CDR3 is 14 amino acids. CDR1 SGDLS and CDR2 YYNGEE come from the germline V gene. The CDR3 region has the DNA TGTGCCAGCAGCGCAGCCGGGACTCCCGGGACCCAGTACTTC. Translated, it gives CASSAAGTPGTQYF.

CDR3 amino acids: CASSPERGTEAFF. CDR3 sequence (DNA): TGTGCCAGCTCACCTGAGCGGGGAACTGAAGCTTTCTTT. J is TRBJ1-1 and V is TRBV18, with D unclear. CDR3 length equals 13 residues. Germline values: CDR1 KGHSH, CDR2 LQKENI. V lost 3 bases and J lost 5, with 10 bases in between.

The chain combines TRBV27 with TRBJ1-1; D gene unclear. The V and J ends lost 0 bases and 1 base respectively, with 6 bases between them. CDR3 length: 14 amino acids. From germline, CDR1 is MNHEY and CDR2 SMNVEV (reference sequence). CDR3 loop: CASSLSPGNTEAFF. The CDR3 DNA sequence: TGTGCCAGCAGTTTATCGCCCGGGAACACTGAAGCTTTCTTT.

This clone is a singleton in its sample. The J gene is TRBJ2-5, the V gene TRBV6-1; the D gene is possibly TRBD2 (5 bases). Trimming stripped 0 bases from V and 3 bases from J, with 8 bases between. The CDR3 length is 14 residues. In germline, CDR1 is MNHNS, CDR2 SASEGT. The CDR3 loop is CASSEAGGEETQYF. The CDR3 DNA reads TGTGCCAGCAGTGAAGCAGGAGGTGAAGAGACCCAGTACTTC.

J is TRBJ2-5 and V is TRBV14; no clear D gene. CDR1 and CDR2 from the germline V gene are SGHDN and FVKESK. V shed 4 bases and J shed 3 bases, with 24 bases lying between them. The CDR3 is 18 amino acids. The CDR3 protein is CASSPIRDDEAWEETQYF. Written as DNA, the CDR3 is TGTGCCAGCAGCCCAATACGAGACGATGAGGCCTGGGAAGAGACCCAGTACTTC.

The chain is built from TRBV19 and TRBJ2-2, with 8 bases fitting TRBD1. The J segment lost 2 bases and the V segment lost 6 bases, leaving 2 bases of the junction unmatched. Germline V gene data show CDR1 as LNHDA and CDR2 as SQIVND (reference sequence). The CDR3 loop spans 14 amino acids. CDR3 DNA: TGTGCCAGTAGAGGGACAGGCAACACCGGGGAGCTGTTTTTT. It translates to CASRGTGNTGELFF.

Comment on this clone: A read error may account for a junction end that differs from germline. CDR3 amino acids: CASSQWATEELFF. CDR3 bases: TGTGCCAGCAGCCAATGGGCTACCGAGGAGCTGTTTTTT. The chain uses TRBV14 and TRBJ2-2, with D hard to call. The CDR3 loop spans 13 amino acids. Germline values: CDR1 SGHDN, CDR2 FVKESK.

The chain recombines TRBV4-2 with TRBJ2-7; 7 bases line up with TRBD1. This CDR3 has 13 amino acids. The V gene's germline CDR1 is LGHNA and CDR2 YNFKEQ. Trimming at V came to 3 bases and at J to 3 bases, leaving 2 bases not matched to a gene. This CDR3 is CASSHRDSYEQYF. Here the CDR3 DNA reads TGTGCCAGCAGCCATCGGGACAGCTACGAGCAGTACTTC.

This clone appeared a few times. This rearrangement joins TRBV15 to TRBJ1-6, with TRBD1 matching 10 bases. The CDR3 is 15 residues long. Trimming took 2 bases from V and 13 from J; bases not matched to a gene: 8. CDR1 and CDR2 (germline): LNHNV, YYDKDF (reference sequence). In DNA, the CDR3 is TGTGCCACCAGCAGATCCGGGACAGGGGCAATCCCCCTCCACTTT. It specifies CATSRSGTGAIPLHF.

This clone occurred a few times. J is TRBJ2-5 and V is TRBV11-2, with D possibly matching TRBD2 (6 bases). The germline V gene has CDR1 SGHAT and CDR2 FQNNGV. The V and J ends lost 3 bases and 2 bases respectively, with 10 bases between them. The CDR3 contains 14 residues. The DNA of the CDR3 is TGTGCCAGCAGCTTTAGCGGACCACAAGAGACCCAGTACTTC. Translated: CASSFSGPQETQYF. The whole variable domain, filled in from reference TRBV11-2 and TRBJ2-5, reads EAGVAQSPRYKIIEKRQSVAFWCNPISGHATLYWYQQILGQGPKLLIQFQNNGVVDDSQLPKDRFSAERLKGVDSTLKIQPAKLEDSAVYLCASSFSGPQETQYFGPGTRLLVL.

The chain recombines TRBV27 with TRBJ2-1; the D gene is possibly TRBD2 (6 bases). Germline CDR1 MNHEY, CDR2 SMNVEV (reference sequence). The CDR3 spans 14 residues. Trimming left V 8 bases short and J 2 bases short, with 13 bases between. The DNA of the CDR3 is TGTGCCAGCTGGAGGGACGGAACCTACAATGAGCAGTTCTTC. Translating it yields CASWRDGTYNEQFF.

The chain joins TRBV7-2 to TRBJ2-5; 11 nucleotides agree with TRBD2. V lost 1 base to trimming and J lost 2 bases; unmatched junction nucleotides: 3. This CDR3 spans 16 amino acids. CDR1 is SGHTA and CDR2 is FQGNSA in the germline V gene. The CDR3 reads CASSLGASGGQETQYF. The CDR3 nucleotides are TGTGCCAGCAGCTTAGGTGCTAGCGGGGGGCAAGAGACCCAGTACTTC. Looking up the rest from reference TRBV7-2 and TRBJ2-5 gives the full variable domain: GAGVSQSPSNKVTEKGKDVELRCDPISGHTALYWYRQSLGQGLEFLIYFQGNSAPDKSGLPSDRFSAERTGGSVSTLTIQRTQQEDSAVYLCASSLGASGGQETQYFGPGTRLLVL.

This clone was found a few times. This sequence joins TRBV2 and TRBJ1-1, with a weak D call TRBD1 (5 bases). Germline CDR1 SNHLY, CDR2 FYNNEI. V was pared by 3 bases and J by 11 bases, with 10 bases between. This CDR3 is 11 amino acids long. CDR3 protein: CASSEGNRAFF. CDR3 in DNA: TGTGCCAGCAGTGAGGGGAACAGGGCTTTCTTT.

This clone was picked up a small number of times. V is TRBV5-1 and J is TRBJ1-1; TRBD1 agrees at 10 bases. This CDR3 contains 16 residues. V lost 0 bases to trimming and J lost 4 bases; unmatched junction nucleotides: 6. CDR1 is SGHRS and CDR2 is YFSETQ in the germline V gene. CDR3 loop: CASSLVTGGSGTEAFF. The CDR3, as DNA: TGCGCCAGCAGCTTGGTGACAGGGGGCAGTGGCACTGAAGCTTTCTTT.

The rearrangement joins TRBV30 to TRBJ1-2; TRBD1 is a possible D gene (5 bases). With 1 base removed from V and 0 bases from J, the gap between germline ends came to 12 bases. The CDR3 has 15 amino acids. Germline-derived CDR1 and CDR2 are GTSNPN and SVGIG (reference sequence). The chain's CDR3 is CAWSDTGASNYGYTF. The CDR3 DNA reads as TGTGCCTGGAGTGATACAGGCGCTTCTAACTATGGCTACACCTTC.